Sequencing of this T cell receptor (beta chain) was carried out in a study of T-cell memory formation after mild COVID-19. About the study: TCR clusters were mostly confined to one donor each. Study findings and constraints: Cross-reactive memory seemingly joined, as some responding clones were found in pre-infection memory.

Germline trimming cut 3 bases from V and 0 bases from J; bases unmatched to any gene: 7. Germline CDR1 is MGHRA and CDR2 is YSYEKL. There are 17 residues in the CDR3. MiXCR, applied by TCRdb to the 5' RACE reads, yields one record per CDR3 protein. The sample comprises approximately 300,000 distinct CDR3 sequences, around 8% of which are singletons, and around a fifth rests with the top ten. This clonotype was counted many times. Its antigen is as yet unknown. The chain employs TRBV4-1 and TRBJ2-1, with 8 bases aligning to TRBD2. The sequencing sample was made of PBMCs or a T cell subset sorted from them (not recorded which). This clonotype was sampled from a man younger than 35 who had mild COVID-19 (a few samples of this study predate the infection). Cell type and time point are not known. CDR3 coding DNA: TGCGCCAGCAGCCATTTAGATAGCGGGAACTCCTACAATGAGCAGTTCTTC. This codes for CASSHLDSGNSYNEQFF.